The rows below give T cell receptor beta chains drawn from one sample of a study of identical twins. TCRdb fed the 5' RACE reads into MiXCR, producing one record per CDR3 protein. Here the sample spans some 760,000 distinct CDR3 sequences, 15% to 20% being singletons. A further study also used this sample, focusing on T cells expressing NK-cell markers.

Sequencing used PBMCs. These receptors were obtained from a woman aged 18-29 years in good health. Each CDR3 is given with its conserved first and last residue. D genes are given only for firm matches. Only part of the rows carry a size: once, few, many, or a class if the clone is expanded.

CDR3aa,CDR3nt,d_gene,v_gene,abundance,j_gene
CASSILAGRFGNEQFF,TGTGCCAGTAGTATTTTGGCTGGCAGGTTCGGTAATGAGCAGTTCTTC,.,TRBV19,.,TRBJ2-1
CATPAGQGTFF,TGTGCCACCCCAGCCGGACAGGGGACTTTCTTT,TRBD1,TRBV10-3,.,TRBJ1-1
CASFHARGFSYEQYF,TGTGCCAGCTTTCATGCCCGGGGCTTCTCCTACGAGCAGTACTTC,.,TRBV18,.,TRBJ2-7
CASSQVTHTQYF,TGTGCCAGCAGCCAAGTCACGCATACGCAGTATTTT,.,TRBV14,.,TRBJ2-3
CASSPGGGGAGETQYF,TGTGCCAGCAGCCCCGGGGGCGGGGGGGCCGGTGAGACCCAGTACTTC,TRBD2,TRBV11-2,few,TRBJ2-5
CASGSEFNEQFF,TGTGCCAGCGGGTCAGAATTCAATGAGCAGTTCTTC,.,TRBV12-3/TRBV12-4,few,TRBJ2-1
CASSPRWGGMNTEAFF,TGTGCCAGCAGCCCCCGTTGGGGGGGCATGAACACTGAAGCTTTCTTT,.,TRBV9,.,TRBJ1-1
CASNGFGVERSYTF,TGCGCCAGCAACGGATTCGGGGTCGAAAGGAGCTACACCTTC,.,TRBV5-1,.,TRBJ1-2
CSARAYRGSTNEKLFF,TGCAGTGCTAGAGCCTACAGGGGGTCTACTAATGAAAAACTGTTTTTT,TRBD1,TRBV20-1,few,TRBJ1-4
CASSYSGQQETQYF,TGTGCCAGCAGTTACTCGGGGCAACAAGAGACCCAGTACTTC,.,TRBV6-2/TRBV6-3,few,TRBJ2-5
CSAQPRDFDQPQHF,TGCAGTGCCCAACCACGGGACTTCGATCAGCCCCAGCATTTT,.,TRBV20-1,few,TRBJ1-5
CAAAKIQAGYEQYF,TGTGCAGCAGCAAAGATACAGGCGGGTTACGAGCAGTACTTC,.,TRBV21-1,few,TRBJ2-7
CASSYTRDGYGYTF,TGTGCCAGCAGTTACACTAGGGACGGCTATGGCTACACCTTC,.,TRBV6-5,few,TRBJ1-2
CSAGYLAGGPPYF,TGCAGTGCCGGGTACCTAGCGGGAGGGCCTCCGTATTTT,TRBD2,TRBV20-1,once,TRBJ2-3
CASSLSGRSTEAFF,TGTGCCAGCAGCCTATCGGGCCGCAGCACTGAAGCTTTCTTT,.,TRBV12-3/TRBV12-4,.,TRBJ1-1
CASSPKWDSAYEQYF,TGTGCCAGCAGTCCGAAATGGGACAGCGCCTACGAGCAGTACTTC,TRBD1,TRBV6-1,.,TRBJ2-7
CSARAPGPGQYF,TGCAGTGCTAGAGCCCCCGGTCCAGGGCAGTATTTT,.,TRBV20-1,many,TRBJ2-3
CATSRMNTEAFF,TGTGCCACCAGTCGTATGAACACTGAAGCTTTCTTT,.,TRBV15,few,TRBJ1-1
CAISPNSYEQYF,TGTGCCATCAGTCCGAACTCCTACGAGCAGTACTTC,.,TRBV10-3,few,TRBJ2-7
CASTLTGRSRELFF,TGTGCCAGCACCTTGACCGGCCGGTCGCGGGAGCTGTTTTTT,.,TRBV12-3/TRBV12-4,.,TRBJ2-2
CSAPILAGGHGTDTQYF,TGCAGTGCTCCCATACTAGCGGGGGGGCACGGCACAGATACGCAGTATTTT,TRBD2,TRBV20-1,.,TRBJ2-3
CASSLEVGTSYYEQYF,TGCGCCAGCAGCTTGGAGGTGGGGACCTCCTACTACGAGCAGTACTTC,.,TRBV5-1,.,TRBJ2-7
CASSLEVGTSGLRYNEQFF,TGTGCCAGCAGCTTAGAGGTGGGGACTAGCGGGCTGCGTTACAATGAGCAGTTCTTC,TRBD2,TRBV11-2,.,TRBJ2-1
CASSYSRGGRDEQFF,TGTGCCAGCAGTTACTCACGGGGGGGCCGGGATGAGCAGTTCTTC,TRBD2,TRBV6-5,.,TRBJ2-1
CATSRDRGGTEAFF,TGTGCCACCAGCAGGGACAGGGGAGGAACTGAAGCTTTCTTT,TRBD1,TRBV15,.,TRBJ1-1
CASSWDFPAYEQYF,TGTGCCAGCAGCTGGGACTTCCCGGCCTACGAGCAGTACTTC,.,TRBV5-6,.,TRBJ2-7
CASSVVGKTYNEQFF,TGTGCCAGCAGCGTTGTCGGGAAGACCTACAATGAGCAGTTCTTC,.,TRBV9,.,TRBJ2-1
CASRGVGTGNQPQHF,TGTGCCAGCAGGGGGGTAGGGACAGGGAATCAGCCCCAGCATTTT,TRBD1,TRBV28,.,TRBJ1-5
CASSGGLAGGLRWDNEQFF,TGCGCCAGCAGCGGAGGCCTAGCGGGGGGCCTCCGTTGGGACAATGAGCAGTTCTTC,TRBD2,TRBV5-1,few,TRBJ2-1
CASAQESEKLFF,TGTGCCAGCGCCCAGGAGAGTGAAAAACTGTTTTTT,.,TRBV7-9,few,TRBJ1-4
CASSSPDRQTGNLYEQYF,TGTGCCAGCAGCTCTCCCGACCGCCAAACTGGGAACCTCTACGAGCAGTACTTC,.,TRBV7-6,.,TRBJ2-7
CASSLGTQETQYF,TGTGCCAGCAGCTTAGGGACCCAAGAGACCCAGTACTTC,.,TRBV11-2,.,TRBJ2-5
CSARVQVYGYTF,TGCAGTGCTAGAGTACAGGTCTATGGCTACACCTTC,.,TRBV20-1,.,TRBJ1-2
CASRGPGGAYGDEQFF,TGTGCCAGCAGGGGACCAGGGGGCGCTTATGGTGATGAGCAGTTCTTC,TRBD1,TRBV7-6,few,TRBJ2-1
CASSYYSGRAHEQFF,TGTGCCAGCAGCTATTATAGCGGGAGGGCCCATGAGCAGTTCTTC,TRBD2,TRBV7-9,few,TRBJ2-1